These 4 T cell receptor beta chains came from one sample sequenced in a study of cytomegalovirus exposure and HLA in healthy donors (TCRdb year 2017). The library came from the immunoSEQ multiplex PCR assay. For the multiplex PCR, a mixture combining 60 forward primers for TCR Vbeta segments and 13 reverse primers for TCR Jbeta segments was used. In its TCRdb copy, this immuneACCESS table keeps in-frame sequences only and misses some clones. Where compared with another copy, unresolved V genes explain less than half of these, and the others have no known cause. The sample table holds 90,000 to 110,000 clones, of which 69% were seen once. The ten largest clones capture around 5.4% of the sample. The sample consisted of PBMCs. The receptors were gathered from a woman aged 70-85 years in good health and CMV-seropositive.

The V and J genes are TRBV20-1 and TRBJ1-1; D is uncertain. From germline, CDR1 is DFQATT and CDR2 SNEGSKA (reference sequence). Trimming shortened V by 3 bases and J by 2 bases, and 4 bases separated the two germline ends. The CDR3 has 11 residues. CDR3 in DNA: TGCAGTGCTAGTAGAAACACTGAAGCTTTCTTT. This translates into CSASRNTEAFF.

The chain combines TRBV29-1 with TRBJ1-5, with 8 bases lining up with TRBD1. Germline loops: CDR1 SQVTM, CDR2 ANQGSEA. The ends lost 7 bases at V and 2 bases at J; junction bases unmatched: 4. The CDR3 runs to 13 residues. The CDR3 region is CSASTGGNQPQHF. The CDR3 nucleotides are TGCAGCGCCTCGACAGGGGGCAATCAGCCCCAGCATTTT.

The sample holds a few counts of this clone. The rearrangement joins TRBV7-8 to TRBJ2-7, with D perhaps TRBD1 (7 bases). The germline gives CDR1 SGHVS, CDR2 FQNEAQ. Trimming removed 3 bases at V and 5 bases at J, with 14 bases between. The CDR3 contains 14 residues. The CDR3 reads CASSLGQGGHEQYF. CDR3 nucleotide sequence: TGTGCCAGCAGCTTGGGTCAGGGGGGCCACGAGCAGTACTTC.

V is TRBV4-1 and J is TRBJ1-2; D ambiguous. The CDR3 spans 15 residues. The ends were cut back, 0 bases at V and 0 bases at J, with 8 bases in the middle. The V gene's germline CDR1 is MGHRA and CDR2 YSYEKL. CDR3 residues: CASSQDEVSNYGYTF. As DNA, the CDR3 is TGCGCCAGCAGCCAAGACGAGGTTTCTAACTATGGCTACACCTTC.